These 9 T cell receptor beta chains came from one sample sequenced in a study of beta chain features in type 1 diabetes. The whole isolated RNA underwent reverse transcription, so sequencing captured expressed TCRB transcripts. The method was immunoSEQ multiplex PCR; TCRdb's version includes in-frame clones alone and lacks a portion of them. The table has 250,000 to 300,000 clones, roughly a quarter seen once. These receptors have no known antigen. Regarding the study as a whole: Shortening of TCRB CDR3s, moderate but significant, appeared in all four CD4+ subsets of Type 1 diabetes patients.

Sequencing used naive CD4+ T cells from blood. Receptors originate from a woman younger than 45 with type 1 diabetes.

This clone appeared once. The V gene is TRBV9, the J gene TRBJ2-5; TRBD2 aligns across 7 bases. The CDR3 loop spans 14 amino acids. The V gene's germline CDR1 is SGDLS and CDR2 YYNGEE. V shed 0 bases, J shed 9 bases, and the junction held 8 bases outside the gene matches. CDR3 bases: TGTGCCAGCAGCGTAGAAGAAGCGGGGTTACCCCAGTACTTC. This sequence encodes CASSVEEAGLPQYF. The full variable domain, in which reference TRBV9 and TRBJ2-5 provide the parts outside the CDR3, is DSGVTQTPKHLITATGQRVTLRCSPRSGDLSVYWYQQSLDQGLQFLIQYYNGEERAKGNILERFSAQQFPDLHSELNLSSLELGDSALYFCASSVEEAGLPQYFGPGTRLLVL.

This clone was detected a few times. CDR3 region: CSVGGGGGFQETQYF. The CDR3 DNA is TGCAGCGTTGGAGGTGGCGGAGGGTTCCAAGAGACCCAGTACTTC. J is TRBJ2-5 and V is TRBV29-1; weak D call: TRBD2 (6 bases). The CDR3 runs 15 residues. Trimming removed 4 bases from V and 1 base from J, with 16 bases in between. The germline V gene has CDR1 SQVTM and CDR2 ANQGSEA.

The chain carries TRBV5-1 and TRBJ2-7; unclear D gene. The CDR3 has 12 amino acids. CDR1 and CDR2 (germline): SGHRS, YFSETQ. Deletions cut 2 bases from V and 5 bases from J, with 8 bases between. The DNA of the CDR3 is TGCGCCAGCAGCTTCTCAGATAACGAGCAGTACTTC. Residues: CASSFSDNEQYF. Drawing the rest from reference TRBV5-1 and TRBJ2-7, the complete variable domain is KAGVTQTPRYLIKTRGQQVTLSCSPISGHRSVSWYQQTPGQGLQFLFEYFSETQRNKGNFPGRFSGRQFSNSRSEMNVSTLELGDSALYLCASSFSDNEQYFGPGTRLTVT.

In this sample, this clone turned up a few times. The chain joins TRBV30 to TRBJ1-5, with 8 nucleotides matching TRBD1. Germline V lookup: CDR1 GTSNPN, CDR2 SVGIG (reference sequence). The CDR3 is made up of 13 amino acids. The J segment lost 7 bases and the V segment lost 4 bases, leaving 6 bases of the junction unmatched. Written as DNA, the CDR3 is TGTGCCTGGAACCCACAGGGGGAGCAGCCCCAGCATTTT. This encodes CAWNPQGEQPQHF.

This clone was found a few times. The J gene is TRBJ2-3, the V gene TRBV27, with TRBD2 matching over 13 bases. V shed 2 bases and J 3 bases; nucleotides not matched to a gene: 5. CDR3 length: 17 residues. Germline V lookup: CDR1 MNHEY, CDR2 SMNVEV (reference sequence). Written as DNA, the CDR3 is TGTGCCAGCAGTTTAACACTAGCGGGAGGGCCGACAGATACGCAGTATTTT. Translation: CASSLTLAGGPTDTQYF.

The genes are TRBV14 and TRBJ2-1; unclear D gene. Deletions cut 4 bases from V and 10 bases from J, with 17 bases between. In germline, CDR1 is SGHDN, CDR2 FVKESK. The CDR3 loop spans 14 amino acids. CDR3 nucleotide sequence: TGTGCCAGCAGCCCCTACCCCAGCGTTTACGAGCAGTTCTTC. This gives the protein CASSPYPSVYEQFF.

The chain uses TRBV7-9 and TRBJ1-1; D unclear. The CDR3 length is 13 residues. Germline V gene sequence: CDR1 SEHNR, CDR2 FQNEAQ (reference sequence). Trimming pared 1 base from V and 10 bases from J, leaving 13 bases between. CDR3 sequence: CASSLVRGPRAFF. CDR3 bases: TGTGCCAGCAGCTTAGTGCGGGGTCCTAGAGCTTTCTTT.

This clone was detected only a few times. The chain has TRBV4-2 and TRBJ2-1; TRBD2 agrees at 8 bases. Trimming took 0 bases from V and 2 from J; bases not matched to a gene: 9. Germline V gene lookup returns CDR1 LGHNA and CDR2 YNFKEQ. There are 18 residues in the CDR3. CDR3 sequence (DNA): TGTGCCAGCAGCCAAGATTTGTCTAGCGGGCCTACCTACAATGAGCAGTTCTTC. Amino acid sequence: CASSQDLSSGPTYNEQFF.

This clone was seen a few times. The V gene is TRBV2, the J gene TRBJ2-1; 8 positions agree with TRBD2. Germline loops: CDR1 SNHLY, CDR2 FYNNEI. This CDR3 comprises 15 residues. The V segment lost 7 bases and the J segment 0 bases; nucleotides outside the gene matches: 5. Here the CDR3 reads CASIRTSSSYNEQFF. The CDR3 DNA sequence: TGTGCCAGCATTAGGACTAGCAGCTCCTACAATGAGCAGTTCTTC.